These 8 T cell receptor beta chains came from one sample sequenced in a study of control samples from healthy donors and cancer patients. Using immunoSEQ multiplex PCR, the repertoire was profiled, and TCRdb retains in-frame clones only, with some absent. Its table lists fewer than 200,000 clones. Input material: blood. These receptors were taken from a woman aged 30 to 39 in good health.

V is TRBV27 and J is TRBJ1-3, with TRBD1 identical over 7 bases. This CDR3 has 16 residues. V lost 5 bases, J lost 0 bases, and 7 bases stayed unmatched. CDR1 is MNHEY and CDR2 is SMNVEV in the germline V gene (reference sequence). CDR3 in amino acids: CASSITGEYSGNTIYF. The CDR3 coding sequence is TGTGCCAGCAGTATAACAGGGGAATACTCTGGAAACACCATATATTTT.

The genes are TRBV19 and TRBJ1-6; a weak D match, TRBD1 (5 bases). Deletions cut 8 bases from V and 4 bases from J, with 12 bases between. CDR3 length: 14 residues. Per the germline V gene, CDR1 is LNHDA and CDR2 is SQIVND (reference sequence). The CDR3 DNA follows: TGTGCCAGTTGGACGGGGGAATATAATTCACCCCTCCACTTT. Encoded protein: CASWTGEYNSPLHF.

This chain links TRBV30 with TRBJ1-2; 7 nucleotides align to TRBD1. Germline V gene sequence: CDR1 GTSNPN, CDR2 SVGIG (reference sequence). This CDR3 is built from 14 residues. V dropped 0 bases and J dropped 8; count of bases not matched to a gene: 9. CDR3 DNA sequence: TGTGCCTGGAGTGTAATGCAGGGGGATAAGGGCTACACCTTC. It encodes CAWSVMQGDKGYTF.

V usage is TRBV28 and J usage is TRBJ1-1; D is uncertain. From germline, CDR1 is MDHEN and CDR2 SYDVKM. The CDR3 loop spans 13 amino acids. The V end lost 5 bases, the J end lost 0 bases, and 7 bases lay between the germline ends. The CDR3 reads CASSRNLNTEAFF. In nucleotides, the CDR3 is TGTGCCAGCAGTCGGAATTTGAACACTGAAGCTTTCTTT.

The chain couples TRBV19 to TRBJ2-7; no firm D call. Germline V gives CDR1 LNHDA, CDR2 SQIVND (reference sequence). CDR3 length equals 13 residues. V was shortened by 2 bases and J by 5 bases, with 10 bases between the two germline ends. The CDR3 protein is CASSISRANEQYF. CDR3 DNA sequence: TGTGCCAGTAGTATATCCCGGGCCAACGAGCAGTACTTC.

The chain joins TRBV12-2 to TRBJ2-5; the table assigns TRBD2, which was not confirmed against the DNA. TRBV12-2 is shown as a pseudogene. This CDR3 contains 14 residues. The CDR3 reads CASRLVLGQETQYF. In DNA, the CDR3 is TGTGCAAGTCGCTTAGTCCTCGGGCAAGAGACCCAGTACTTC.

This chain connects TRBV4-3 to TRBJ1-6; tentatively, D is TRBD1 (5 bases). Germline values: CDR1 LGHNA, CDR2 YSLEER. V was pared by 6 bases and J by 10 bases, with 22 bases between. This CDR3 spans 16 amino acids. CDR3 sequence: CASSQMGRGVSSPLHF. CDR3 nucleotides: TGCGCCAGCAGTCAGATGGGGCGGGGAGTAAGCTCACCCCTCCACTTT.

The chain links TRBV20-1 to TRBJ2-7, with 7 bases lining up with TRBD2. This CDR3 is 16 amino acids long. The germline V gene has CDR1 DFQATT and CDR2 SNEGSKA (reference sequence). V trimming: 3 bases; J trimming: 5 bases; junction bases outside the gene matches: 16. The CDR3 coding sequence is TGCAGTGCTAGTAAGGGTATCATCTCCCGGGGGGACGAGCAGTACTTC. This gives the protein CSASKGIISRGDEQYF.